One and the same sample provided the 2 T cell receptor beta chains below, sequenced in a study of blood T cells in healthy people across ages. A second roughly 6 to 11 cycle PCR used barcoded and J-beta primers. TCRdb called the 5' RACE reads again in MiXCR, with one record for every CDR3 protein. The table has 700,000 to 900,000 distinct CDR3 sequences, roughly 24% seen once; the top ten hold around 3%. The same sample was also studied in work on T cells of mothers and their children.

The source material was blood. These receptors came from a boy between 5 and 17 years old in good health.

DNA of the CDR3: TGTGCCAGCAGTTCCACATACTGGGGATACGTC. This encodes CASSSTYWGYV. V is TRBV21-1 and J is TRBJ2-7. TRBV21-1 is annotated as a pseudogene. The CDR3 consists of 11 residues.

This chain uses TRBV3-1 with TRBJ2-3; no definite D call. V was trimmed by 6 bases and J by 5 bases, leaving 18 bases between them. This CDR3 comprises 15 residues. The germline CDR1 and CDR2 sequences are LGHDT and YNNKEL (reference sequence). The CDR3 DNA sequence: TGTGCCAGCAGTACCGGACCCGCGAGTGGAGATACGCAGTATTTT. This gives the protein CASSTGPASGDTQYF.